A single sample is the source of the 23 T cell receptor beta chains below, sequenced in a study of blood T cell repertoires in COVID-19. Clones were sequenced by immunoSEQ multiplex PCR, and TCRdb holds only the in-frame ones, with some missing. The sample carries about 200,000 clones, 82% recorded once. Source material: peripheral blood. The source of these receptors is an elderly woman with COVID-19, enrolled during active disease.

The rearrangement links TRBV4-1 to TRBJ1-2; 9 bases are a match to TRBD1. CDR1 is MGHRA, CDR2 YSYEKL, per germline. The CDR3 covers 16 residues. Unmatched junction bases numbered 8, after V lost 2 bases and J lost 4 bases. This chain's CDR3 is CASSQPGQGMSYGYTF. CDR3 DNA: TGCGCCAGCAGCCAACCGGGACAGGGAATGAGCTATGGCTACACCTTC.

This clone appeared a few times. This chain uses TRBV24-1 with TRBJ1-5, with D perhaps TRBD1 (5 bases). The V end lost 4 bases, the J end lost 1 base, and 10 bases lay between the germline ends. CDR1 and CDR2 (germline): KGHDR, SFDVKD. The CDR3 extends over 15 amino acids. DNA of the CDR3: TGTGCCACCAGTGACCGGGGGTACAGCAATCAGCCCCAGCATTTT. Protein sequence: CATSDRGYSNQPQHF.

The chain joins TRBV9 to TRBJ2-4, with TRBD2 matching over 11 bases. Germline lookup yields CDR1 SGDLS and CDR2 YYNGEE. CDR3 size: 16 residues. V was clipped by 4 bases and J by 7 bases; unmatched bases: 10. The CDR3 nucleotides are TGTGCCAGCAGCCCTTTAGCGGGGGGGCCTGGGAACATTCAGTACTTC. Its protein product is CASSPLAGGPGNIQYF.

This clone has a single count. The genes are TRBV9 and TRBJ1-6, with 8 bases that match TRBD1. After removal of 4 bases from V and 3 bases from J, the junction contained 3 bases not matched to a gene. The CDR3 length is 15 residues. Germline V gives CDR1 SGDLS, CDR2 YYNGEE. Here the CDR3 DNA reads TGTGCCAGCAGCCTGGGGACAGGCTATAATTCACCCCTCCACTTT. Its protein is CASSLGTGYNSPLHF. The complete variable domain, with remaining parts taken from reference TRBV9 and TRBJ1-6, reads DSGVTQTPKHLITATGQRVTLRCSPRSGDLSVYWYQQSLDQGLQFLIQYYNGEERAKGNILERFSAQQFPDLHSELNLSSLELGDSALYFCASSLGTGYNSPLHFGNGTRLTVT.

This chain links TRBV9 with TRBJ2-4; the D gene is possibly TRBD2 (6 bases). This CDR3 region has 12 residues. Germline V CDR1 and CDR2: SGDLS, YYNGEE. V lost 3 bases, J lost 10 bases, and 11 bases lay in between. The CDR3 DNA is TGTGCCAGCAGCGCTCCGCGGGGTATTCAGTACTTC. This encodes CASSAPRGIQYF.

This chain uses TRBV28 with TRBJ2-7; a weak D match, TRBD1 (6 bases). The germline V gene encodes CDR1 MDHEN and CDR2 SYDVKM. V lost 6 bases and J 3 bases, leaving 18 bases between the germline ends. The CDR3 is 15 residues long. CDR3 residues: CASSVGGGFDYEQYF. The CDR3 coding sequence is TGTGCCAGCAGCGTGGGTGGGGGCTTTGACTACGAGCAGTACTTC.

This clone showed up just once. This chain connects TRBV5-6 to TRBJ1-1; 8 bases are a match to TRBD1. Germline V lookup: CDR1 SGHDT, CDR2 YYEEEE. CDR3 length equals 13 residues. The ends lost 3 bases at V and 4 bases at J; junction bases unmatched: 2. The CDR3 DNA is TGTGCCAGCAGCTCCGGGACAGGCACTGAAGCTTTCTTT. Residues: CASSSGTGTEAFF.

This clone was picked up one time. V gene TRBV7-2 combines with J gene TRBJ2-2, with a tentative D call TRBD2 (6 bases). Per germline, CDR1 SGHTA and CDR2 FQGNSA. CDR3 length equals 14 residues. The V and J ends lost 6 bases and 7 bases respectively, with 15 bases between them. The CDR3 DNA reads as TGTGCCAGCAGTCCTCCGGGAGTCGGCGGGGAGCTGTTTTTT. It is translated as CASSPPGVGGELFF. The complete variable domain, with remaining parts taken from reference TRBV7-2 and TRBJ2-2, reads GAGVSQSPSNKVTEKGKDVELRCDPISGHTALYWYRQSLGQGLEFLIYFQGNSAPDKSGLPSDRFSAERTGGSVSTLTIQRTQQEDSAVYLCASSPPGVGGELFFGEGSRLTVL.

The J gene is TRBJ1-2, the V gene TRBV5-1; no clear D. Per germline, CDR1 SGHRS and CDR2 YFSETQ. V was clipped by 3 bases and J by 0 bases, with 9 bases between them. There are 14 residues in the CDR3. CDR3 in DNA: TGCGCCAGCAGCTCCCCCGGGGCTAACTATGGCTACACCTTC. Protein sequence: CASSSPGANYGYTF.

The chain joins TRBV18 to TRBJ2-7; TRBD1 might be the D (6 bases). Trimming took off 3 bases at V and 0 bases at J, with 15 bases between the two ends. CDR1 is KGHSH and CDR2 is LQKENI in the germline V gene. The CDR3 sequence is 16 residues long. CDR3 nucleotide sequence: TGTGCCAGCTCACCTTTTACAGGGTCGAGCTCCTACGAGCAGTACTTC. It yields the protein CASSPFTGSSSYEQYF.

The genes are TRBV5-1 and TRBJ1-4; 9 positions match TRBD1. This CDR3 spans 14 amino acids. V lost 3 bases and J lost 5; bases outside the gene matches: 2. The germline gives CDR1 SGHRS, CDR2 YFSETQ. DNA of the CDR3: TGCGCCAGCAGCTGGGGGACAGGGAATGAAAAACTGTTTTTT. Its translation is CASSWGTGNEKLFF.

Worth noting for this clone: The same CDR3 arises from other DNA sequences in this sample as well. The chain uses TRBV5-1 and TRBJ2-5; 7 bases are a match to TRBD1. CDR3 size: 15 residues. V shed 2 bases, J shed 2 bases, and the junction held 6 bases outside the gene matches. The germline gives CDR1 SGHRS, CDR2 YFSETQ. In DNA form, the CDR3 reads TGCGCCAGCAGCTTACAACCAGGGGGTCAAGAGACCCAGTACTTC. Amino acid sequence: CASSLQPGGQETQYF.

V and J are TRBV5-1 and TRBJ1-4; 9 bases fit TRBD1. V lost 0 bases, J lost 5 bases, and 5 bases stayed unmatched. The CDR3 runs 16 residues. Germline assignment: CDR1 SGHRS and CDR2 YFSETQ. CDR3 DNA sequence: TGCGCCAGCAGCTTGGACGGACAGGGGACGAATGAAAAACTGTTTTTT. It translates to CASSLDGQGTNEKLFF.

The chain uses TRBV4-3 and TRBJ2-1; 7 positions match TRBD2. In germline, CDR1 is LGHNA, CDR2 YSLEER. The CDR3 contains 16 residues. The junction had 6 bases not matched to a gene; V was cut back by 1 base and J by 3 bases. The chain's CDR3 is CASSQVGAGDYNEQFF. For the CDR3, the DNA is TGCGCCAGCAGCCAAGTAGGGGCGGGAGACTACAATGAGCAGTTCTTC.

The chain couples TRBV28 to TRBJ2-3, with TRBD2 matching 7 bases. In germline, CDR1 is MDHEN, CDR2 SYDVKM. V shed 5 bases and J 5 bases; nucleotides not matched to a gene: 10. CDR3 size: 15 residues. The CDR3 is CASSQAGIAGDTQYF. The CDR3 coding sequence is TGTGCCAGCAGTCAGGCGGGCATAGCGGGAGATACGCAGTATTTT.

The rearrangement uses TRBV11-2 and TRBJ1-1; D gene uncertain. This CDR3 comprises 12 residues. Germline values: CDR1 SGHAT, CDR2 FQNNGV. Trimming took off 5 bases at V and 11 bases at J, with 15 bases between the two ends. Here the CDR3 reads CASSRQETSAFF. CDR3 nucleotide sequence: TGTGCCAGCAGCCGCCAGGAAACCTCTGCTTTCTTT.

This clone was seen only a few times. The chain uses TRBV7-9 and TRBJ2-3, with a weak D call TRBD2 (5 bases). The CDR3 sequence is 14 residues long. Germline CDR1 and CDR2: SEHNR and FQNEAQ (reference sequence). V lost 8 bases and J 8 bases, leaving 20 bases between the germline ends. CDR3 protein: CASPPLAAPGTQYF. The CDR3 coding sequence is TGTGCCAGCCCCCCCCTAGCAGCGCCCGGTACGCAGTATTTT.

This clone was recorded once. This rearrangement joins TRBV3-1 (or the pseudogene TRBV3-2) to TRBJ1-2; a weak D match, TRBD1 (6 bases). V lost 5 bases and J 5 bases, leaving 27 bases between the germline ends. The CDR3 loop spans 18 amino acids. Germline V gives CDR1 LGHDT, CDR2 YNNKEL (reference sequence). Here the CDR3 reads CASSNPRGAQGVSYGYTF. For the CDR3, the DNA is TGTGCCAGCAGCAATCCCCGGGGGGCGCAAGGGGTTTCTTATGGCTACACCTTC.

The rearrangement joins TRBV25-1 to TRBJ2-2, with D perhaps TRBD1 (6 bases). V was cut by 6 bases and J by 6 bases, with 23 bases left in between. Germline loops: CDR1 MGHDK, CDR2 SYGVNS. The length of the CDR3 is 17 residues. CDR3 sequence (DNA): TGTGCCAGCAGCGGGGCCCGACAGGTCCGGGAATCCGGGGAGCTGTTTTTT. Amino acids: CASSGARQVRESGELFF. Variable domain in full (rest from reference TRBV25-1 and TRBJ2-2): EADIYQTPRYLVIGTGKKITLECSQTMGHDKMYWYQQDPGMELHLIHYSYGVNSTEKGDLSSESTVSRIRTEHFPLTLESARPSHTSQYLCASSGARQVRESGELFFGEGSRLTVL.

There are a few counts of this clone. The CDR3 bases are TGTGCCAGCAGTTACTTCCCCGGGGGTGAGCAGTTCTTC. It specifies CASSYFPGGEQFF. The V gene is TRBV6-2 or TRBV6-3, the J gene TRBJ2-1; tentative D call: TRBD2 (6 bases). The germline V gene has CDR1 MNHEY and CDR2 SVGEGT. The CDR3 contains 13 residues. With 1 base removed from V and 9 bases from J, the gap between germline ends came to 10 bases.

Turning to this clone: The same CDR3 arises from other DNA sequences in this sample as well. CDR3 nucleotides: TGTGCCAGCAGTTTAAGGCAGGGAAATCAGCCCCAGCATTTT. Translating gives CASSLRQGNQPQHF. This rearrangement joins TRBV28 to TRBJ1-5, with D perhaps matching TRBD1 (5 bases). CDR3 length equals 14 residues. Germline CDR1 reads MDHEN; CDR2 reads SYDVKM. V shed 2 bases and J shed 4 bases, with 9 bases lying between them.

This chain joins TRBV5-1 and TRBJ2-2; the match to TRBD1 covers 7 bases. Germline V gene data show CDR1 as SGHRS and CDR2 as YFSETQ. Losses at the gene ends were 1 base for V and 4 bases for J; bases not matched to a gene: 7. The CDR3 totals 16 residues. The CDR3 coding sequence is TGCGCCAGCAGCTTGCGGACAGGTCGTGGCACCGGGGAGCTGTTTTTT. Its protein product is CASSLRTGRGTGELFF. Full variable domain (remainder filled in from reference TRBV5-1 and TRBJ2-2): KAGVTQTPRYLIKTRGQQVTLSCSPISGHRSVSWYQQTPGQGLQFLFEYFSETQRNKGNFPGRFSGRQFSNSRSEMNVSTLELGDSALYLCASSLRTGRGTGELFFGEGSRLTVL.

This chain joins TRBV3-1 (or the pseudogene TRBV3-2) and TRBJ1-2; D unresolved. The V and J ends lost 8 bases and 7 bases respectively, with 11 bases between them. CDR3 length: 11 residues. Germline lookup yields CDR1 LGHDT and CDR2 YNNKEL (reference sequence). CDR3 DNA sequence: TGTGCCAGCTCGGGGAAAGGTGGCTACACCTTC. Amino acids: CASSGKGGYTF.